This T cell receptor beta chain was retrieved from a study of T-cell memory formation after mild COVID-19. TCRdb re-derived calls from the 5' RACE reads in MiXCR, one entry per CDR3 protein. The sample has approximately 98,000 distinct CDR3 sequences, 15% to 20% seen once; the top ten hold approximately 5.5%. Findings and limits, study-wide: The second-wave clones peaking on day 37 were not confirmed as SARS-CoV-2-specific.

This clonotype has more than one count but fewer than ten. Its antigen is not identified. The source material was PBMCs or a T cell subset sorted from them (not recorded which). This sequence was found in a man between 18 and 29 years old who had mild COVID-19 (a few samples of this study predate the infection). Cell type and time point are not known.

The CDR3 loop reads CASSQGARADTQYF. CDR3 nucleotide sequence: TGCGCCAGCAGCCAAGGGGCCAGGGCAGATACGCAGTATTTT. V gene TRBV4-3 combines with J gene TRBJ2-3, with a weak D call TRBD1 (5 bases). CDR3 length: 14 amino acids. V gave up 1 base and J gave up 4 bases, with 9 bases separating them. Germline V gene lookup returns CDR1 LGHNA and CDR2 YSLEER.